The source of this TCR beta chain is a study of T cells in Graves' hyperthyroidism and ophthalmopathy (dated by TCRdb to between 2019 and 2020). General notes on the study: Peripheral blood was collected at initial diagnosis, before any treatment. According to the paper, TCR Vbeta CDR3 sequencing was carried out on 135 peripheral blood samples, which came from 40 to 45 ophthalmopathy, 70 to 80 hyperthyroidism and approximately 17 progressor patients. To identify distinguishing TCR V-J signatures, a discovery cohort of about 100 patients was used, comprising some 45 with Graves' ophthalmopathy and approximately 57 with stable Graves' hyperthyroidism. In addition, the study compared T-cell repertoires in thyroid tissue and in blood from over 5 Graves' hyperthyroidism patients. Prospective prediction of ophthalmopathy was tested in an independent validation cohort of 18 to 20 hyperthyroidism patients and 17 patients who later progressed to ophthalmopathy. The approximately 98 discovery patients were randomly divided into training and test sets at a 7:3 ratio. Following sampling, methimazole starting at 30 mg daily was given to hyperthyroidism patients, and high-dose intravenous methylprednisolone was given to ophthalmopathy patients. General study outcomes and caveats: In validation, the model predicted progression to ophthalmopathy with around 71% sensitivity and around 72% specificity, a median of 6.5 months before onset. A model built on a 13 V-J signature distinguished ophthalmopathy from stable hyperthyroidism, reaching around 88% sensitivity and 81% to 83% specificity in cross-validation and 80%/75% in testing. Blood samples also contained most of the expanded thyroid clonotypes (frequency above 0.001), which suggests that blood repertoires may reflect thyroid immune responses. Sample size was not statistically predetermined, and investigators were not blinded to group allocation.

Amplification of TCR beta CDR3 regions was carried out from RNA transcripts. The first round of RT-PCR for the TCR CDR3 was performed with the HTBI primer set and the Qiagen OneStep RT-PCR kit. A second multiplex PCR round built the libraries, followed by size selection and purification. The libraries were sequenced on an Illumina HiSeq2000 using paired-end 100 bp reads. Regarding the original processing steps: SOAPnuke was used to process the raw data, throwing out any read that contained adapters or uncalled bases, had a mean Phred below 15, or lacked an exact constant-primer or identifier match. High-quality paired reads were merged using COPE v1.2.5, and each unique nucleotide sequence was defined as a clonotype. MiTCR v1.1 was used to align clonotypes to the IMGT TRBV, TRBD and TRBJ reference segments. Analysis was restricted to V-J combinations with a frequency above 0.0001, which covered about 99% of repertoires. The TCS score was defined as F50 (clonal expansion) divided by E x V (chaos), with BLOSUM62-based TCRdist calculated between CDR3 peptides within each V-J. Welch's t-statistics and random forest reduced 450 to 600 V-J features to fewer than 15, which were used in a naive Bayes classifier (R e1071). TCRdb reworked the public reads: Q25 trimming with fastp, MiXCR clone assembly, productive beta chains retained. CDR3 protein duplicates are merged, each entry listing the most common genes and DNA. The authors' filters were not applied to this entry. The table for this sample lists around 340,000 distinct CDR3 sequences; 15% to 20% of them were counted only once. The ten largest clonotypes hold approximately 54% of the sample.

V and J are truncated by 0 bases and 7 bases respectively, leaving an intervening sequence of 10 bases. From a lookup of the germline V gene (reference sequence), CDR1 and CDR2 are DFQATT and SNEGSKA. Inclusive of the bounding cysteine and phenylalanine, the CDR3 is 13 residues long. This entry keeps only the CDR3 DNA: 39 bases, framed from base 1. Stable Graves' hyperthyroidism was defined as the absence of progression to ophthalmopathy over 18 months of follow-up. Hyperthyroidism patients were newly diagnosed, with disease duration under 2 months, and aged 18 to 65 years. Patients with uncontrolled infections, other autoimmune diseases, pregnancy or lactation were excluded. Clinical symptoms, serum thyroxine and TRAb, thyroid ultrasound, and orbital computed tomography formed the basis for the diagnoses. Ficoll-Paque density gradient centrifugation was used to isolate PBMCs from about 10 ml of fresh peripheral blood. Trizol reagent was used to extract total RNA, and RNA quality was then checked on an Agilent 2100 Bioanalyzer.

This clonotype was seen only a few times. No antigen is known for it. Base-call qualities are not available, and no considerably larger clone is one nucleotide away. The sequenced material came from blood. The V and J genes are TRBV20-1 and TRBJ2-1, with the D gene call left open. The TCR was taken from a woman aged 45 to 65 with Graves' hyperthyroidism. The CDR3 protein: CSARDTSSNEQFF. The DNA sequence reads TGCAGTGCTAGAGATACCTCTAGTAATGAGCAGTTCTTC.